This T cell receptor beta chain was recovered during a study of vaccination and CD4 T cells after COVID-19. In regard to this clonotype: Its antigen remains unidentified.

This CDR3 is 14 amino acids long. V trimming: 4 bases; J trimming: 5 bases; junction bases outside the gene matches: 6. In germline, CDR1 is KGHDR, CDR2 SFDVKD. Time point of the sample: late sampling 161 to 241 days after vaccination in three convalescent patients. This sample's treatment: approximately nine-day PBMC culture with coronavirus spike peptide pools or control peptides (ViraFEST assay). The ViraFEST method relied on peptide pools to expand antigen-specific T cells, followed by TCR sequencing. Wells contained around 1.8 million PBMCs each, and these were cultured with about 10 IU/ml IL-2 and about 10 ug/ml peptide pools. Sequencing of cultured CD4+ T cell DNA used the Oncomine TCR Beta short-read assay. MiXCR, run by TCRdb on the PCR reads, gives a single entry per CDR3 protein. The profile shows some 16,000 distinct CDR3 sequences, about 50% of them singletons.

Sample: CD4+ T cells from blood, cultured in vitro, taken about 7 months after SARS-CoV-2 vaccination. The chain employs TRBV24-1 and TRBJ2-5, with 7 bases aligning to TRBD1. The sequence was collected from a human donor who had recovered from COVID-19. CDR3 DNA: TGTGCCACCAGTGACCCCCTGACAGGGGAGACCCAGTACTTC. It specifies CATSDPLTGETQYF.